The 13 T cell receptor beta chains below come from one sample, sequenced in a study of shared clonotypes between healthy human individuals. TCRdb's table, derived via immunoSEQ multiplex PCR, lists solely in-frame clones and lacks some. The table lists 450,000 or so clones, about 74% of them singletons. The material sequenced was PBMCs. The receptors were sampled from a woman in her thirties or forties in good health. Some clones in this sample may be carry-over from other donors' samples.

As for this clone: This may be a read error, as it is one base from a much larger clone. V and J are TRBV21-1 and TRBJ2-1; TRBD2 is the table's D call and was not checked against the DNA. TRBV21-1 is designated a pseudogene. The length of the CDR3 is 16 residues. This CDR3 is CASSEPAGGPPREQFF. The CDR3 DNA follows: TGTGCCAGCAGCGAGCCGGCGGGAGGCCCCCCGAGGGAGCAGTTCTTC.

For this clone: This likely came from a read error, as a far larger clone is one base away. The chain is built from TRBV4-2 and TRBJ2-1, with 11 bases aligning to TRBD2. The CDR3 totals 18 residues. After removal of 0 bases from V and 5 bases from J, the junction contained 9 bases not matched to a gene. Germline values: CDR1 LGHNA, CDR2 YNFKEQ. CDR3 amino acids: CASSQDGGLAGGHNEQFF. CDR3 bases: TGTGCCAGCAGCCAAGATGGGGGGTTAGCGGGAGGGCACAATGAGCAGTTCTTC.

This clone was seen only a few times. The J gene is TRBJ1-1, the V gene TRBV6-6, with D perhaps matching TRBD1 (6 bases). Trimming shortened V by 6 bases and J by 1 base, and 9 bases separated the two germline ends. Per the germline V gene, CDR1 is MNHNY and CDR2 is SVGAGI (reference sequence). The CDR3 loop spans 13 amino acids. The CDR3 sequence is CASRAQGNTEAFF. The CDR3, as DNA: TGTGCCAGCAGAGCACAGGGGAACACTGAAGCTTTCTTT.

This chain uses TRBV5-8 with TRBJ1-2, with TRBD1 identical over 8 bases. This CDR3 is built from 14 residues. Germline loops: CDR1 SGHTS, CDR2 YDEGEE. V dropped 0 bases and J dropped 8; count of bases not matched to a gene: 6. CDR3 bases: TGTGCCAGCAGCTTGGTCGACAGGGGTCGGGGCTACACCTTC. Translation gives CASSLVDRGRGYTF.

This chain links TRBV7-2 with TRBJ1-2; D gene unclear. V lost 0 bases and J lost 4, with 9 bases in between. Germline V gene lookup returns CDR1 SGHTA and CDR2 FQGNSA. The CDR3 runs 14 residues. This CDR3 is CASSLASGGYGYTF. In DNA form, the CDR3 reads TGTGCCAGCAGCTTAGCTTCAGGCGGCTATGGCTACACCTTC. The variable domain in full, with the rest retrieved from reference TRBV7-2 and TRBJ1-2, is GAGVSQSPSNKVTEKGKDVELRCDPISGHTALYWYRQSLGQGLEFLIYFQGNSAPDKSGLPSDRFSAERTGGSVSTLTIQRTQQEDSAVYLCASSLASGGYGYTFGSGTRLTVV.

The chain has TRBV2 and TRBJ2-3; 7 positions match TRBD1. Germline trimming cut 6 bases from V and 7 bases from J; bases unmatched to any gene: 7. In germline, CDR1 is SNHLY, CDR2 FYNNEI. This CDR3 spans 13 amino acids. In nucleotides, the CDR3 is TGTGCCAGCAGACAGGGGCTGTTGAATACGCAGTATTTT. The encoded protein is CASRQGLLNTQYF.

This chain joins TRBV7-6 and TRBJ1-1, with a possible D match to TRBD1 (5 bases). The germline CDR1 and CDR2 sequences are SGHVS and FNYEAQ. There are 12 residues in the CDR3. V gave up 8 bases and J gave up 1 base, with 8 bases separating them. This CDR3 is CASAGTNTEAFF. CDR3 coding DNA: TGTGCCAGCGCTGGGACGAACACTGAAGCTTTCTTT.

V gene TRBV28 combines with J gene TRBJ2-7; 11 positions agree with TRBD2. V shed 6 bases and J 2 bases; nucleotides not matched to a gene: 3. Germline CDR1 reads MDHEN; CDR2 reads SYDVKM. The CDR3 extends over 14 amino acids. This CDR3 is CASRFSGRAYEQYF. CDR3 coding DNA: TGTGCCAGCAGATTTAGCGGGAGGGCCTACGAGCAGTACTTC.

This chain uses TRBV29-1 with TRBJ1-2, with unresolved D. V lost 5 bases, J lost 5 bases, and 12 bases lay in between. Germline CDR1 reads SQVTM; CDR2 reads ANQGSEA. The CDR3 length is 12 residues. This chain's CDR3 is CSVRRERYGYTF. The CDR3, as DNA: TGCAGCGTTAGGCGTGAGAGATATGGCTACACCTTC.

This clone was seen a single time. CDR3 sequence reads: CASSFPGTGFEKLFF. The CDR3 bases are TGTGCCAGTAGTTTCCCCGGGACAGGGTTTGAAAAACTGTTTTTT. This rearrangement joins TRBV19 to TRBJ1-4; 9 nucleotides match TRBD1. The CDR3 runs to 15 residues. The germline V gene encodes CDR1 LNHDA and CDR2 SQIVND (reference sequence). The V and J ends lost 5 bases and 7 bases, in that order; junction bases with no gene match: 8.

The V and J genes are TRBV11-2 and TRBJ2-7, with TRBD1 matching 7 bases. Germline lookup yields CDR1 SGHAT and CDR2 FQNNGV. Trimming at V came to 4 bases and at J to 3 bases, leaving 6 bases not matched to a gene. The CDR3 length is 14 residues. For the CDR3, the DNA is TGTGCCAGCAGCTCACCCACAGGGGTCTACGAGCAGTACTTC. This sequence encodes CASSSPTGVYEQYF.

This chain joins TRBV21-1 and TRBJ2-2; the table names TRBD1, a call not compared with the DNA. TRBV21-1 is shown as a pseudogene. This CDR3 is built from 13 residues. The CDR3 nucleotides read TGTGCCAGCGAAAAAGGGGGCACCGGGGAGCTGTTTTTT. This translates into CASEKGGTGELFF.

This sequence joins TRBV9 and TRBJ1-1, with D perhaps matching TRBD1 (6 bases). CDR3 size: 15 residues. The V and J ends lost 0 bases and 3 bases respectively, with 12 bases between them. Germline lookup yields CDR1 SGDLS and CDR2 YYNGEE. The CDR3 region has the DNA TGTGCCAGCAGCGTAGTGAACAGGGAGGACACTGAAGCTTTCTTT. Its translation is CASSVVNREDTEAFF.